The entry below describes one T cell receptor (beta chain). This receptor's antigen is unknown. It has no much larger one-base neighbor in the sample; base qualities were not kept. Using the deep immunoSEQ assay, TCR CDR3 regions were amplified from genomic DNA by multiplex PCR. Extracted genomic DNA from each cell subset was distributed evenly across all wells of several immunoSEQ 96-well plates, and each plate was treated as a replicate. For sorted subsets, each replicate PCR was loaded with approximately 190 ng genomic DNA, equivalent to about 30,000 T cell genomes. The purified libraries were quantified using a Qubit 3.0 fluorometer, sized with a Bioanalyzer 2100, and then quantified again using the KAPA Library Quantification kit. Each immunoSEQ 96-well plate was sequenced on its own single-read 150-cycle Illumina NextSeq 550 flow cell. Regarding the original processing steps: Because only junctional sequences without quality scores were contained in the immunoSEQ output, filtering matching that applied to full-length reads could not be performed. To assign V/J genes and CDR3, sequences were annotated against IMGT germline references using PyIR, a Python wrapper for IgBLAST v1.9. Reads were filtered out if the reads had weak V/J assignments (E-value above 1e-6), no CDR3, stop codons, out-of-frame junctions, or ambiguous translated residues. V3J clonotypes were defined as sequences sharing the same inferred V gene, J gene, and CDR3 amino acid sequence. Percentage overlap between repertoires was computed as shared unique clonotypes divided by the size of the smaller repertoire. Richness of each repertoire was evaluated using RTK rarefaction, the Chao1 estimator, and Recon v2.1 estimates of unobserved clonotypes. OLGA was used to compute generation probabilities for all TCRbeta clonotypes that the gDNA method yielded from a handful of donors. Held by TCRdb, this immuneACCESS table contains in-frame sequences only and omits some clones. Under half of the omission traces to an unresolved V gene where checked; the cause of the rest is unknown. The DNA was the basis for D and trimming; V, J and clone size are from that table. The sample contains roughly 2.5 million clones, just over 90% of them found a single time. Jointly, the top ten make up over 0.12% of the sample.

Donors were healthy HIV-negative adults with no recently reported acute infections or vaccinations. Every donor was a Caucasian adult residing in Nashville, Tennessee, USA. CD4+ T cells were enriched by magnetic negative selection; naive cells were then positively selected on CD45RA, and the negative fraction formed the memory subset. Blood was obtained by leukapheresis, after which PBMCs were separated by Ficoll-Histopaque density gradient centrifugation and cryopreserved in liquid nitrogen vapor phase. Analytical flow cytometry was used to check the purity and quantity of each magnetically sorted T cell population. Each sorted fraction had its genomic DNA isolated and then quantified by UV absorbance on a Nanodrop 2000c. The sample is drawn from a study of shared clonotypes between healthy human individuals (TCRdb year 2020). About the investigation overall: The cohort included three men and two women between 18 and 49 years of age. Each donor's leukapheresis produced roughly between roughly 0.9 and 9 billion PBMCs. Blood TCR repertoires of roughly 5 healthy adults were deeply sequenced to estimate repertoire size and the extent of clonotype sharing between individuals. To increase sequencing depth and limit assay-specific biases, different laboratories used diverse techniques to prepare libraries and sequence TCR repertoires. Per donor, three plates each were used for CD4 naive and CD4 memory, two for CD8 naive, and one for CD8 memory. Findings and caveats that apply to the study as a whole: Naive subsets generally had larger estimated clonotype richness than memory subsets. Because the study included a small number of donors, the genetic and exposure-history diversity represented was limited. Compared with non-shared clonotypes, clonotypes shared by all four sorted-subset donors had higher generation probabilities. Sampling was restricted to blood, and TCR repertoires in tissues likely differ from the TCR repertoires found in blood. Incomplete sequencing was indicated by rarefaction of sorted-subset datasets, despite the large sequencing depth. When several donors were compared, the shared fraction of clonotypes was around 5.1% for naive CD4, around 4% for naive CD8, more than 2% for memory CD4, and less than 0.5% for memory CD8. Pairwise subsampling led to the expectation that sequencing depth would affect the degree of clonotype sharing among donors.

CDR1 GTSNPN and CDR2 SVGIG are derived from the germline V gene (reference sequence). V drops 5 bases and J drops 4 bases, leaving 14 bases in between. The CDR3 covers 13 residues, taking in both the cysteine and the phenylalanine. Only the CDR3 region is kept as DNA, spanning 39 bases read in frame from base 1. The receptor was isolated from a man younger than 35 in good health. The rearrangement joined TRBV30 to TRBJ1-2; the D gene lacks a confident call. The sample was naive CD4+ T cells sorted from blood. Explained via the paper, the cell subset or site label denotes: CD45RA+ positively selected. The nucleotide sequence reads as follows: TGTGCCTGGTACGCGGGTCTCCTCTATGGCTACACCTTC. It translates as CAWYAGLLYGYTF.